This passage covers 5 T cell receptor beta chains from one sample sequenced in a study of cytomegalovirus exposure and HLA in healthy donors. The PCR made use of 60 Vbeta and 13 Jbeta primers. Produced via immunoSEQ multiplex PCR; TCRdb's table is partial and in-frame only. Of about 200,000 clones listed, around 86% were seen once; the top ten hold around 6%. Specimen: PBMCs. These TCRs come from a woman between 50 and 59 years old in good health and CMV-seropositive.

The chain uses TRBV11-2 and TRBJ2-1; TRBD1 matches 8 bases. V lost 3 bases, J lost 0 bases, and 4 bases stayed unmatched. CDR1 is SGHAT, CDR2 FQNNGV, per germline. The CDR3 length is 16 residues. The CDR3 DNA sequence: TGTGCCAGCAGCTTGCGGACAGGGAGCTCCTACAATGAGCAGTTCTTC. It codes for CASSLRTGSSYNEQFF.

This clone was observed a handful of times. The chain employs TRBV28 and TRBJ2-1; 7 bases match TRBD2. The CDR3 has 15 residues. The V gene end was trimmed by 5 bases and the J gene end by 6 bases; junction bases not matched to a gene: 10. From germline, CDR1 is MDHEN and CDR2 SYDVKM. The DNA of the CDR3 is TGTGCCAGCAGTCCCCGAGGACTAGGCTCCAATGAGCAGTTCTTC. Translated, it gives CASSPRGLGSNEQFF.

This clone showed up just a few times. The CDR3 nucleotides read TGTGCCAGCAGTGTGGAGGGAGAGACCCAGTACTTC. Residues: CASSVEGETQYF. The genes are TRBV2 and TRBJ2-5, with TRBD2 as a possible D gene (6 bases). The CDR3 loop spans 12 amino acids. V was cut by 4 bases and J by 4 bases, with 7 bases left in between. Germline V gives CDR1 SNHLY, CDR2 FYNNEI.

The chain recombines TRBV6-5 with TRBJ2-1; no clear D. This CDR3 spans 11 amino acids. The germline V gene has CDR1 MNHEY and CDR2 SVGAGI. V gave up 6 bases and J gave up 8 bases, with 8 bases separating them. DNA for the CDR3: TGTGCCAGCAGACGAGGTGATGAGCAGTTCTTC. It specifies CASRRGDEQFF.

This chain links TRBV6-1 with TRBJ1-1; D possibly corresponds to TRBD1 (6 bases). This CDR3 is 12 amino acids long. Between the trimmed V and J ends, which lost 8 bases and 8 bases, there was a span of 15 bases. Germline CDR1 reads MNHNS; CDR2 reads SASEGT. The CDR3 here is CASRVMDREAFF. The CDR3 region has the DNA TGTGCCAGCCGAGTTATGGACAGAGAAGCTTTCTTT.